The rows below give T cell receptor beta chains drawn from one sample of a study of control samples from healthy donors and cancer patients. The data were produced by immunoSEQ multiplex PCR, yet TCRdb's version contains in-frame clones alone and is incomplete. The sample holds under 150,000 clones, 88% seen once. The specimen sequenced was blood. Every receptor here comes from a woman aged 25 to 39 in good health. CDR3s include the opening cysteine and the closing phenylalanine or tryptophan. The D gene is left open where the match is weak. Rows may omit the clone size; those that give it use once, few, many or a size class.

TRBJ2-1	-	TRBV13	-	TGTGCCAGCAGCTTAGGGGGTCGTGGGACCCAGCAGTTCTTC	CASSLGGRGTQQFF
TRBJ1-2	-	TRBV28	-	TGTGCCAGCAGATTCGACAGGTTGTATGGCTACACCTTC	CASRFDRLYGYTF
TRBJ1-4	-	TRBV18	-	TGTGCCAGCTCACCGGGATTAGACGAAAAACTGTTTTTT	CASSPGLDEKLFF
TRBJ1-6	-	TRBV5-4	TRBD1	TGTGCCAGCAGCGACCGGGACAGCTATAATTCACCCCTCCACTTT	CASSDRDSYNSPLHF
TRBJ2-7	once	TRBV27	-	TGTGCCAGCAGTTTGACCTACGAGCAGTACTTC	CASSLTYEQYF
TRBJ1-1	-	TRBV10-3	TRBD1	TGTGCCATCAGTGAGGACAGGGTGGGCACTGAAGCTTTCTTT	CAISEDRVGTEAFF
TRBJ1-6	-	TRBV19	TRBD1	TGTGCCAGTAGTATGGGACAGCAGTATAATTCACCCCTCCACTTT	CASSMGQQYNSPLHF
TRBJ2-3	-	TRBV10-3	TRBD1	TGTGCCAGCGCACGGGACAGGGGGCGCAAAGATACGCAGTATTTT	CASARDRGRKDTQYF
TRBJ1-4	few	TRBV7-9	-	TGTGCCAGCAGCTTGGGGCAGGGCGAAAAACTGTTTTTT	CASSLGQGEKLFF
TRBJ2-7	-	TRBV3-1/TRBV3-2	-	TGTGCCAGCAGCCAAAACAGGGTTCCCGTTTACGAGCAGTACTTC	CASSQNRVPVYEQYF
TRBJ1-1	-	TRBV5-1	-	TGCGCCAGCAGCTTCCGTACTGAAGACACCAACACTGAAGCTTTCTTT	CASSFRTEDTNTEAFF
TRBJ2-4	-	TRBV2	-	TGTGCCAGCACCCTATCTCCCAGTGTGAACATTCAGTACTTC	CASTLSPSVNIQYF
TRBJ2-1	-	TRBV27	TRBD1	TGTGCCAGCAGTTTGACAGGGAACAATGAGCAGTTCTTC	CASSLTGNNEQFF
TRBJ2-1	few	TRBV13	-	TGTGCCAGCAGCACAAGACCCTCCTACAATGAGCAGTTCTTC	CASSTRPSYNEQFF
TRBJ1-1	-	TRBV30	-	TGTGCCTGGATCTCGAAGACTGAAGCTTTCTTT	CAWISKTEAFF
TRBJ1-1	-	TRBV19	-	TGTGCCAGTAGTGGGACGGTGAACACTGAAGCTTTCTTT	CASSGTVNTEAFF
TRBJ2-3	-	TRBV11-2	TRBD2	TGTGCCAGCAGCTTCCTAGCGGGTGACACAGATACGCAGTATTTT	CASSFLAGDTDTQYF
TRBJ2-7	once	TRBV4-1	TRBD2	TGCGCCAGCAGCCACTCAAGGGCCTCCCCGGGAGGGTCCCCATACGAGCAGTACTTC	CASSHSRASPGGSPYEQYF
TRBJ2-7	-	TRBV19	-	TGTGCCAGTAGTATTAGGGACGGCTCCTACGAGCAGTACTTC	CASSIRDGSYEQYF
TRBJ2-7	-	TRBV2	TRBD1	TGTGCCAGCGCTGCGGACAGGGACTCCTACGAGCAGTACTTC	CASAADRDSYEQYF
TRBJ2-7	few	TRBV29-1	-	TGCAGCGCTGATACCGGGACTTTCCCCTACGAGCAGTACTTC	CSADTGTFPYEQYF
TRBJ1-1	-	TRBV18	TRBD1	TGTGCCAGCTCACCTAGGACAGGGGGAACTGAAGCTTTCTTT	CASSPRTGGTEAFF
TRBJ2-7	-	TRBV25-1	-	TGTGCCAGCAGTGTTTTATGGGGCGAGCAGTACTTC	CASSVLWGEQYF
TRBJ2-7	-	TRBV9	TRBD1	TGTGCCAGCAGCCCGGGACAGATGCCCTACGAGCAGTACTTC	CASSPGQMPYEQYF
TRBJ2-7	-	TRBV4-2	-	TGTGCCAGCAGCCAAGCGGTCCTTCGGGGAGGGGGCAACGAGCAGTACTTC	CASSQAVLRGGGNEQYF
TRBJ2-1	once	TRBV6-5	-	TGTGCCAGCAGTTCCGGGGGTAGCACCTACAATGAGCAGTTCTTC	CASSSGGSTYNEQFF
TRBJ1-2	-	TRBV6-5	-	TGTGCCAGCAGTTACTTCCGGGCCGACTATGGCTACACCTTC	CASSYFRADYGYTF
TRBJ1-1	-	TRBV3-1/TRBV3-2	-	TGTGCCAGCAGCCAAGTCAGGGCAGAAGAGTTGCCTGAAGCTTTCTTT	CASSQVRAEELPEAFF
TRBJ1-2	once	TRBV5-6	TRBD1	TGTGCCAGCTCGGCCGGGACAGGGTTTACCTTC	CASSAGTGFTF
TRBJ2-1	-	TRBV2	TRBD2	TGTGCCAGCAGTGAATCCCCCTCCTTGTTGACTAGCTCGGGTGAGCAGTTCTTC	CASSESPSLLTSSGEQFF
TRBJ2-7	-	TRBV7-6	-	TGTGCCAGCAGCCCCTGGGGGCAGGAGGGATACGAGCAGTACTTC	CASSPWGQEGYEQYF
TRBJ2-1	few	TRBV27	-	TGTGCCAGCAGTTCCGACGCTCTGCGATATTCGAGCGGTGAGCAGTTCTTC	CASSSDALRYSSGEQFF
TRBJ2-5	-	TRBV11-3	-	TGTGCCAGCAGCTTATCGAAGCGGAAACAAGAGACCCAGTACTTC	CASSLSKRKQETQYF
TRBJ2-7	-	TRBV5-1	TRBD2	TGCGCCAGCAGCTTCAATGCGGGAGGGTATTCCCACGAGCAGTACTTC	CASSFNAGGYSHEQYF
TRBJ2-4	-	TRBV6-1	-	TGTGCCAGCAGTGAAATGGTGGGAGAGGTCGGAAACATTCAGTACTTC	CASSEMVGEVGNIQYF
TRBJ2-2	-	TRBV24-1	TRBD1	TGTGCCACCAGTGAAGTGACAGGGCTAACCGGGGAGCTGTTTTTT	CATSEVTGLTGELFF
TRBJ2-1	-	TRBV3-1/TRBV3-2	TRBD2	TGTGCCAGCAGCCTACTAGCGGGTACCACCTACAATGAGCAGTTCTTC	CASSLLAGTTYNEQFF
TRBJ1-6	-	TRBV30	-	TGTGCCTGGAGTGTAAATGGTTCACCCCTCCACTTT	CAWSVNGSPLHF
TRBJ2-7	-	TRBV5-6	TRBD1	TGTGCCAGCAGCTTAGGACAGGGAATTATCTACGAGCAGTACTTC	CASSLGQGIIYEQYF
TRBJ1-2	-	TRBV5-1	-	TGCGCCAGCAGCTTGCTGGGAGGGGGTGATGGCTACACCTTC	CASSLLGGGDGYTF
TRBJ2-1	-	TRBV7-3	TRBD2	TGTGCCAGCAGCTTAACGTCGCGTCTAGCGGGAGTACATGAGCAGTTCTTC	CASSLTSRLAGVHEQFF
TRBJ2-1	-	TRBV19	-	TGTGCCAGTAGTCCCCAACCTATACCATACAATGAGCAGTTCTTC	CASSPQPIPYNEQFF
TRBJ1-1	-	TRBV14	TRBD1	TGTGCCAGCAGCCAAGACGGGACAGGGGGCACTGAAGCTTTCTTT	CASSQDGTGGTEAFF
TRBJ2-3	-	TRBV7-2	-	TGTGCCAGCAGCTTACAGCGGCGGGGAGATACGCAGTATTTT	CASSLQRRGDTQYF
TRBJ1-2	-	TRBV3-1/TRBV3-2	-	TGTGCCAGCAGCCAAGAAGGGGTTGGCTACACCTTC	CASSQEGVGYTF
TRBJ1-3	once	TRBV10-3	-	TGTGCCACCGCGGTGGGGGGTGGAAACACCATATATTTT	CATAVGGGNTIYF
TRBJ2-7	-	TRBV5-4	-	TGTGCCAGCAGCTTAACTCCATCGGGTGAGCAGTACTTC	CASSLTPSGEQYF
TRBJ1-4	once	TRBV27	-	TGTGCCAGCAGTTTCAAAGGGGCGCATGAAAAACTGTTTTTT	CASSFKGAHEKLFF
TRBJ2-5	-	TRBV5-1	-	TGCGCCAGCACTTCCAAAGAGACCCAGTACTTC	CASTSKETQYF
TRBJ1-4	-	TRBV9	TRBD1	TGTGCCAGCAGCTTTACAGGGGACGGAGAAAAACTGTTTTTT	CASSFTGDGEKLFF
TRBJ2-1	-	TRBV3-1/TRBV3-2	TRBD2	TGTGCCAGCAGCGAAACCGGGACTAGCGTCTACAATGAGCAGTTCTTC	CASSETGTSVYNEQFF
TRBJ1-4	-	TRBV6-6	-	TGTGCCAGCAGTTACTCGTCAGTCGGTGAAAAACTGTTTTTT	CASSYSSVGEKLFF